A single sample is the source of the 6 T cell receptor beta chains below, sequenced in a study of CD4 T cells in relation to SARS-CoV-2 and coronaviruses. Method: immunoSEQ multiplex PCR; TCRdb's copy keeps in-frame clones and lacks some. Among more than 50,000 clones listed, 80% to 90% were seen once. Unexposed donor CD4+ T cells date from about 2011-2018, before the COVID-19 pandemic. Sequenced material: memory CD4+ T cells from PBMCs. These TCRs come from a human donor in good health.

The chain has TRBV6-5 and TRBJ2-7, with TRBD2 as a possible D gene (5 bases). The CDR3 is made up of 11 amino acids. Germline CDR1 reads MNHEY; CDR2 reads SVGAGI. Trimming took off 7 bases at V and 4 bases at J, with 8 bases between the two ends. The CDR3 coding sequence is TGTGCCAGCACTCGGGATTACGAGCAGTACTTC. Protein: CASTRDYEQYF.

V usage is TRBV4-2 and J usage is TRBJ2-4; D not resolved. The CDR3 loop spans 13 amino acids. The germline V and J ends were trimmed by 0 bases and 5 bases, with 5 bases remaining between them. Germline V gene lookup returns CDR1 LGHNA and CDR2 YNFKEQ. The CDR3 reads CASSQDLQNIQYF. The CDR3 coding sequence is TGTGCCAGCAGCCAAGATCTCCAAAACATTCAGTACTTC.

The chain joins TRBV12-3 or TRBV12-4 to TRBJ1-2; D unresolved. V was cut by 4 bases and J by 7 bases, with 13 bases left in between. The CDR3 has 13 residues. The CDR3 DNA reads TGTGCCAGCAGTTCCCTTAGGGAGGGTGGCTACACCTTC. Protein sequence: CASSSLREGGYTF.

CDR3 DNA sequence: TGTGCCACCAGTGATGCCGGGACAGCTTATGGCTACACCTTC. It is translated as CATSDAGTAYGYTF. This sequence joins TRBV24-1 and TRBJ1-2; the match to TRBD1 covers 7 bases. The length of the CDR3 is 14 residues. Germline V gives CDR1 KGHDR, CDR2 SFDVKD. With V trimmed by 3 bases and J by 5 bases, 5 bases remained unmatched.

V is TRBV7-2 and J is TRBJ2-1; D may be TRBD1 or TRBD2 (5 bases each). Trimming removed 5 bases from V and 7 bases from J, with 9 bases in between. This CDR3 has 12 amino acids. Germline V CDR1 and CDR2: SGHTA, FQGNSA. The CDR3 DNA sequence: TGTGCCAGCAGCCCAGGGAGAAATGAGCAGTTCTTC. As protein: CASSPGRNEQFF.

The chain employs TRBV28 and TRBJ2-4; D might be TRBD2 (5 bases). Germline-derived CDR1 and CDR2 are MDHEN and SYDVKM. This CDR3 spans 14 amino acids. V dropped 4 bases and J dropped 9 bases, with 16 bases sitting between them. The CDR3 nucleotides read TGTGCCAGCAGTTCCCGCCGCGGGTTGAGCATTCAGTACTTC. Translating it yields CASSSRRGLSIQYF.